A selection of T cell receptor beta chains follows, all from one sample in a study of blood T cells in healthy people across ages. MiXCR was run by TCRdb on the 5' RACE reads, yielding one entry per CDR3 protein. The table lists fewer than 700,000 distinct CDR3 sequences, around half of them singletons. The sample consisted of blood. The receptor set was obtained from an elderly man in good health. The CDR3 runs from the conserved cysteine through the conserved F or W. The D gene is left open where the match is weak. Only part of the rows carry a size: once, few, many, or a class if the clone is expanded.

TRBJ2-7	.	.	TRBV29-1	CSVEFLVPGEQYF	TGCAGCGTTGAATTTCTAGTTCCAGGCGAGCAGTACTTC
TRBJ2-3	TRBD1	.	TRBV7-2	CASSLDRQVDTQYF	TGTGCCAGCAGCTTGGACAGGCAGGTAGATACGCAGTATTTT
TRBJ1-6	.	.	TRBV5-1	CASSLEPRGPSYNSPLHF	TGCGCCAGCAGCTTGGAGCCCAGGGGCCCCTCGTATAATTCACCCCTCCACTTT
TRBJ1-6	.	.	TRBV30	CAWSEARNSPLHF	TGTGCCTGGAGTGAGGCGAGAAATTCACCCCTCCACTTT
TRBJ2-3	TRBD2	many	TRBV6-5	CASTIHGLATDTQYF	TGTGCCAGCACCATTCACGGACTAGCGACAGATACGCAGTATTTT
TRBJ1-2	TRBD1	.	TRBV5-1	CASSSGTGRSGYTF	TGCGCCAGCAGCTCCGGGACAGGTCGGAGTGGCTACACCTTC
TRBJ2-7	.	few	TRBV27	CASSLFGAGSYEQYF	TGTGCCAGCAGTTTATTCGGGGCGGGCTCCTACGAGCAGTACTTC
TRBJ2-3	TRBD2	.	TRBV20-1	CSAMTSGGVDTQYF	TGCAGTGCTATGACTAGCGGGGGGGTGGATACGCAGTATTTT
TRBJ2-6	.	.	TRBV24-1	CATSDPTTEGSGANVLTF	TGTGCCACCAGTGATCCCACCACGGAAGGTTCTGGGGCCAACGTCCTGACTTTC
TRBJ1-4	.	few	TRBV3-1	CASSQGGTDEKLFF	TGTGCCAGCAGCCAAGGGGGGACGGATGAAAAACTGTTTTTT
TRBJ2-3	.	.	TRBV3-1	CASSRDSPNTQYF	TGTGCCAGCAGCCGGGACTCCCCCAATACGCAGTATTTT
TRBJ2-7	.	.	TRBV20-1	CSADVRDGTYEQYF	TGCAGTGCCGATGTTCGGGACGGTACCTACGAGCAGTACTTC
TRBJ2-7	.	few	TRBV7-2	CASSLMTEPAYEQYF	TGTGCCAGCAGCCTGATGACTGAGCCTGCCTACGAGCAGTACTTC
TRBJ1-5	.	.	TRBV28	CASSLGGNSQPQHF	TGTGCCAGCAGTTTGGGGGGTAACTCTCAGCCCCAGCATTTT
TRBJ1-4	.	.	TRBV6-5	CAGWTANEKLFF	TGTGCCGGCTGGACCGCGAACGAAAAACTGTTTTTT
TRBJ1-6	.	few	TRBV20-1	CSARAQDRDYNSPPHF	TGCAGTGCTAGAGCGCAAGACAGAGACTATAATTCACCCCCCCACTTT
TRBJ2-1	.	few	TRBV4-3	CASSQDSGGSFNEQFF	TGCGCCAGCAGCCAAGATTCTGGCGGCTCTTTCAATGAGCAGTTCTTC
TRBJ2-5	TRBD2	.	TRBV5-1	CASSPGLAGEKTQYF	TGCGCCAGCAGCCCGGGACTAGCGGGAGAGAAGACCCAGTACTTC
TRBJ2-1	.	many	TRBV6-5	CASSYSGSSYYNEQFF	TGTGCCAGCAGTTACTCCGGGTCGAGCTACTACAATGAGCAGTTCTTC
TRBJ2-7	.	.	TRBV2	CASTRDSNYEQYF	TGTGCCAGCACTCGGGATTCAAATTACGAGCAGTACTTC
TRBJ2-7	TRBD1	few	TRBV5-6	CASSLFRTGPSFTYEQYF	TGTGCCAGCAGCTTGTTTAGGACAGGGCCATCCTTCACCTACGAGCAGTACTTC
TRBJ2-3	TRBD2	few	TRBV4-3	CASSQDSAGGAISTDTQYF	TGCGCCAGCAGCCAAGACTCGGCGGGGGGCGCCATTAGCACAGATACGCAGTATTTT
TRBJ1-1	TRBD1	.	TRBV13	CASSLGDRESEAFF	TGTGCCAGCAGCTTAGGTGACAGGGAATCTGAAGCTTTCTTT
TRBJ2-5	.	few	TRBV14	CASSHLGPKWRETQYF	TGTGCCAGCAGCCATTTAGGGCCCAAGTGGCGGGAGACCCAGTACTTC
TRBJ2-5	.	.	TRBV20-1	CSAWLYGEKTQYF	TGCAGTGCCTGGCTATACGGGGAGAAGACCCAGTACTTC
TRBJ1-4	TRBD1	few	TRBV20-1	CSALTRTGINEKLFF	TGCAGTGCCTTAACCAGGACAGGGATAAATGAAAAACTGTTTTTT
TRBJ2-3	.	.	TRBV29-1	CSVVGSPNSFTDTQYF	TGCAGCGTTGTGGGGTCACCAAATAGTTTCACAGATACGCAGTATTTT
TRBJ2-3	.	.	TRBV24-1	CATSGETDTQYF	TGTGCCACCAGTGGTGAAACAGATACGCAGTATTTT
TRBJ2-7	.	.	TRBV12-3/TRBV12-4	CASRSRSYEQYF	TGTGCCAGCAGGTCCCGGAGCTACGAGCAGTACTTC
TRBJ1-2	TRBD1	few	TRBV7-9	CASGGQKTYGYTF	TGTGCCAGCGGGGGACAGAAGACCTATGGCTACACCTTC
TRBJ2-7	TRBD2	few	TRBV20-1	CSAGLAGAYEQYF	TGCAGTGCTGGGTTGGCGGGGGCCTACGAGCAGTACTTC
TRBJ1-2	.	.	TRBV7-2	CASSSSAGATDGYTF	TGTGCCAGCAGCTCAAGCGCGGGGGCAACGGATGGCTACACCTTC
TRBJ2-7	.	few	TRBV7-2	CASSLGGTWLVDEQYF	TGTGCCAGCAGCTTAGGGGGGACCTGGCTTGTCGACGAGCAGTACTTC
TRBJ2-5	.	few	TRBV4-1	CASSQVRLAQGETQYF	TGCGCCAGCAGCCAAGTAAGGCTAGCGCAGGGAGAGACCCAGTACTTC
TRBJ2-3	TRBD2	few	TRBV29-1	CSVRREGSDTQYF	TGCAGCGTTCGGCGGGAGGGGTCAGATACGCAGTATTTT
TRBJ2-2	TRBD1	.	TRBV9	CASSVFGDRGTGELFF	TGTGCCAGCAGCGTCTTCGGGGACAGGGGAACCGGGGAGCTGTTTTTT
TRBJ2-1	TRBD1	.	TRBV20-1	CSARQGGDEQFF	TGCAGTGCCCGACAGGGTGGAGATGAGCAGTTCTTC
TRBJ2-5	TRBD2	once	TRBV29-1	CSVGGYRLAGGNEQYF	TGCAGCGTTGGAGGCTACCGACTAGCGGGAGGCAATGAGCAGTACTTC
TRBJ2-1	TRBD2	many	TRBV6-6	CASSYGGTTYNEQFF	TGTGCCAGCAGTTACGGGGGGACTACCTACAATGAGCAGTTCTTC
TRBJ2-2	TRBD1	.	TRBV7-9	CASSPIDRGRGGELFF	TGTGCCAGCAGCCCTATCGACAGGGGGCGCGGCGGGGAGCTGTTTTTT
TRBJ1-1	.	few	TRBV20-1	CSATETGTGEAFF	TGCAGTGCTACCGAGACGGGAACCGGTGAAGCTTTCTTT
TRBJ2-3	TRBD2	.	TRBV30	CARGGSTDTQYF	TGTGCCCGGGGGGGGTCCACAGATACGCAGTATTTT
TRBJ2-3	TRBD2	.	TRBV20-1	CSAQAGGHGSTDTQYF	TGCAGTGCGCAAGCGGGGGGCCATGGCAGCACAGATACGCAGTATTTT
TRBJ1-1	TRBD1	.	TRBV12-3/TRBV12-4	CASMRDRYTEAFF	TGTGCCAGCATGAGGGACAGGTACACTGAAGCTTTCTTT
TRBJ1-2	TRBD1	.	TRBV4-1	CASSHLTGVGGYTF	TGCGCCAGCAGCCACCTTACAGGGGTAGGCGGCTACACCTTC
TRBJ2-6	TRBD1	many	TRBV7-2	CASSSTGFGANVLTF	TGTGCCAGCAGCTCGACAGGGTTTGGGGCCAACGTCCTGACTTTC
TRBJ2-4	.	.	TRBV27	CASSSRVGIQYF	TGTGCCAGCAGTTCTCGCGTGGGCATTCAGTACTTC
TRBJ2-7	TRBD1	.	TRBV6-2/TRBV6-3	CAGSTRTGSYEQYF	TGTGCCGGCAGTACCAGGACAGGTTCCTACGAGCAGTACTTC